This TCR gamma chain was retrieved from a study of γδ T cells in repeated Plasmodium falciparum infection. Across the study: The natural-infection arm compared Malian children under seasonal malaria with matched Australian children. Study-wide results and caveats: Malian children's Vdelta2-negative repertoires appeared more expanded and less diverse than Australians'. Vgamma9/Vdelta2+ T cells showed a stable polyclonal repertoire with shared TCRgamma sequences.

The CDR3 loop spans 12 amino acids. Germline loops: CDR1 GITISATS, CDR2 ISYDGTV (reference sequence). This clone has at least ten counts. Its antigen is still unknown. This likely traces to a read error, being one base from a far larger clone. The sample carries other DNA sequences with the same CDR3. Sequencing covered both gamma and delta TCR chains per sample. TCRdb called clones from the multiplex PCR reads again using CATT. The table lists more than 20,000 gamma-chain clones, less than 3.5% of them singletons. Vgamma9/Vdelta2+ and Vdelta2-negative gammadelta T cells were flow-sorted from PBMC for bulk sequencing.

Specimen: gamma-delta T cells from blood. The origin of this receptor is a pool of human donors (malaria-infected and uninfected, not separated). This chain connects TRGV9 to TRGJ1 or TRGJ2. No J gene was available from TCRdb, and it was assigned here by a germline match of the DNA. The CDR3, as DNA: TGTGCTTTGTGGGAGGACTATTATAAGAAACTCTTT. It specifies CALWEDYYKKLF.